Each of the 2 T cell receptor beta chains below was sequenced from the same sample in a study of metastatic and nonmetastatic thyroid tumors. Not a single patient had been given any form of treatment at any point before undergoing thyroid surgery. TCRdb re-analyzed the PCR reads using MiXCR. The sample lists around 13,000 clones; under 25% were seen once. Source material: adjacent normal tissue. The receptor set was obtained from a female donor with papillary thyroid cancer or a benign thyroid nodule (not recorded which). Some clones in this sample may be carry-over from other donors' samples.

This clone came up many times. The chain has TRBV5-5 and TRBJ2-2; the match to TRBD1 covers 10 bases. Losses at the gene ends were 4 bases for V and 4 bases for J; bases not matched to a gene: 7. The CDR3 loop spans 16 amino acids. Per the germline V gene, CDR1 is SGHKS and CDR2 is YYEKEE (reference sequence). As DNA, the CDR3 is TGTGCCAGCAGCGCGCTGGGACAGGGGTTCACCGGGGAGCTGTTTTTT. It specifies CASSALGQGFTGELFF.

This clone has more than one count but fewer than ten. The V and J genes are TRBV5-1 and TRBJ2-1, with 9 nucleotides matching TRBD1. Germline V lookup: CDR1 SGHRS, CDR2 YFSETQ. V lost 5 bases and J lost 8; bases outside the gene matches: 5. This CDR3 comprises 13 residues. This CDR3 is CASRTGQGHEQFF. DNA of the CDR3: TGCGCCAGCAGGACCGGACAGGGGCATGAGCAGTTCTTC.